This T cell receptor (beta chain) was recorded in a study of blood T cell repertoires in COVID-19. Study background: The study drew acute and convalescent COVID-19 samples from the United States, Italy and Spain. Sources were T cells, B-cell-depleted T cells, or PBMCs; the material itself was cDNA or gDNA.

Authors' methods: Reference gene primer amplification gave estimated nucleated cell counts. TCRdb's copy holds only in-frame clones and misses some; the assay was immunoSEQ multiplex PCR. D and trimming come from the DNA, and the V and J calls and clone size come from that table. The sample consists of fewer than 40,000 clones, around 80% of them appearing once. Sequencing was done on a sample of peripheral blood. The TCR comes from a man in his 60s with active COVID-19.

The CDR3 is CASSPRHTGELFF. The CDR3 region has the DNA TGTGCCAGCAGCCCCAGGCACACCGGGGAGCTGTTTTTT. The chain employs TRBV7-2 and TRBJ2-2; D is unclear. This CDR3 is 13 amino acids long. Looked up from germline, CDR1 is SGHTA and CDR2 is FQGNSA. The V and J ends lost 5 bases and 3 bases respectively, with 7 bases between them. The entire variable domain, with the rest obtained from reference TRBV7-2 and TRBJ2-2, is as follows: GAGVSQSPSNKVTEKGKDVELRCDPISGHTALYWYRQSLGQGLEFLIYFQGNSAPDKSGLPSDRFSAERTGGSVSTLTIQRTQQEDSAVYLCASSPRHTGELFFGEGSRLTVL.